This section outlines one TCR beta chain sequence together with its context. The entry originates in a study of monozygotic twins with inflammatory bowel disease. The CDR3 totals 16 residues. CDR1 is DFQATT and CDR2 is SNEGSKA in the germline V gene (reference sequence). During cDNA synthesis, UMIs that each contained a 6-nucleotide sample barcode were added by means of template switching. Following a re-call of the 5' RACE reads, TCRdb has one entry per CDR3 protein and lacks DNA. Recorded for this sample: approximately 160,000 distinct CDR3 sequences. Sequencing was carried out using blood. The TCR was taken from a human donor with ulcerative colitis or Crohn's disease, or a healthy co-twin of an affected twin (not recorded which). This sequence joins TRBV20-1 and TRBJ1-2; the TRBD1 assignment by TCRdb is unverifiable without DNA. The chain's CDR3 is CSADTGTGGFVYGYTF.